This record covers a single TCR beta chain. As yet, its antigen is unknown. The data derive from a study of blood T cells in healthy people across ages. Primers used in a second PCR of about 6 to 11 cycles were a sample-barcoded 5' primer and a J-beta primer mix. TCRdb re-called the 5' RACE reads with MiXCR, one entry per CDR3 protein. In the table there are fewer than 1,000,000 distinct CDR3 sequences, roughly 46% of which are singletons. Study results and limitations: When set beside aged donors, long-lived donors presented more naive CD4+ cells and higher diversity. Any conclusive comparison of naive versus antigen-experienced cells was prevented by using unsorted PBMCs.

The receptor's source is a man older than 75 in good health. Sequenced input: blood.

The CDR3: CASSNSGTGGSEAFF. CDR3 nucleotide sequence: TGCGCCAGCAGTAATTCCGGGACAGGGGGATCTGAAGCTTTCTTT. This rearrangement joins TRBV5-1 to TRBJ1-1; 11 positions agree with TRBD1. The CDR3 has 15 amino acids. Trimming took 5 bases from V and 6 from J; bases not matched to a gene: 9. The germline V gene encodes CDR1 SGHRS and CDR2 YFSETQ.